These T cell receptor beta chains were read from a single sample in a study of T cells in Graves' hyperthyroidism and ophthalmopathy. TCRdb redid the calling of the multiplex PCR reads with MiXCR, one entry per CDR3 protein. The sample has 490,000 or so distinct CDR3 sequences, approximately 22% seen once. Source material: blood. The receptors shown here come from a woman in her seventies with Graves' ophthalmopathy. CDR3s include the opening cysteine and the closing phenylalanine or tryptophan. Each record gives: V gene, D gene, clone size, J gene, CDR3 DNA, CDR3 protein. The D gene is left open where the match is weak. Clone size is shown for a subset of rows, as once, few, many or a class of expanded clone.

v_gene: TRBV6-1; d_gene: .; abundance: many; j_gene: TRBJ1-6; CDR3nt: TGTGCCAGCAGAATGACAGATATCCTTAGGTCACCCCTCCACTTT; CDR3aa: CASRMTDILRSPLHF
v_gene: TRBV3-1; d_gene: .; abundance: .; j_gene: TRBJ2-3; CDR3nt: TGTGCCAGCAGCCAAGATTTGAACGGGATAGGGACAGATACGCAGTATTTT; CDR3aa: CASSQDLNGIGTDTQYF
v_gene: TRBV2; d_gene: TRBD2; abundance: .; j_gene: TRBJ2-1; CDR3nt: TGTGCCAGCACGCGGACTAGCGGGAGCTCCTACAATGAGCAGTTCTTC; CDR3aa: CASTRTSGSSYNEQFF
v_gene: TRBV12-3/TRBV12-4; d_gene: TRBD2; abundance: .; j_gene: TRBJ2-7; CDR3nt: TGTGCCACCGGGGGAGGGGCTAGCGGGAGTTTAAACGAGCAGTACTTC; CDR3aa: CATGGGASGSLNEQYF
v_gene: TRBV5-4; d_gene: .; abundance: .; j_gene: TRBJ2-3; CDR3nt: TGTGCCAGCAGTGGGGGAGCCAACACAGATACGCAGTATTTT; CDR3aa: CASSGGANTDTQYF
v_gene: TRBV12-3/TRBV12-4; d_gene: .; abundance: .; j_gene: TRBJ2-2; CDR3nt: TGTGCCAGCAGTTTTGCCATCACCCCGAACACCGGGGAGCTGTTTTTT; CDR3aa: CASSFAITPNTGELFF
v_gene: TRBV2; d_gene: .; abundance: few; j_gene: TRBJ1-5; CDR3nt: TGTGCCAGCAGAGGACTGGGGATTAGCAATCAGCCCCAGCATTTT; CDR3aa: CASRGLGISNQPQHF
v_gene: TRBV20-1; d_gene: .; abundance: many; j_gene: TRBJ2-7; CDR3nt: TGCAGTGCTAGAGATGGGGAGGCTTACGAGCAGTACTTC; CDR3aa: CSARDGEAYEQYF
v_gene: TRBV6-2/TRBV6-3; d_gene: .; abundance: many; j_gene: TRBJ2-7; CDR3nt: TGTGCCAGCAGCTCCCCGAGGGGTACCTACGAGCAGTACTTC; CDR3aa: CASSSPRGTYEQYF
v_gene: TRBV9; d_gene: TRBD1; abundance: .; j_gene: TRBJ1-1; CDR3nt: TGTGCCAGCAGCGTAGAGACAGGGGACACTGAAGCTTTCTTT; CDR3aa: CASSVETGDTEAFF
v_gene: TRBV6-5; d_gene: .; abundance: many; j_gene: TRBJ2-5; CDR3nt: TGTGCCAGCAGTTACAGAGCCCCGCAAGAGACCCAGTACTTC; CDR3aa: CASSYRAPQETQYF
v_gene: TRBV4-1; d_gene: .; abundance: .; j_gene: TRBJ1-3; CDR3nt: TGCGCCAGCAGCCAAGATGGGGGCTACTCTGGAAACACCATATATTTT; CDR3aa: CASSQDGGYSGNTIYF
v_gene: TRBV10-1; d_gene: .; abundance: .; j_gene: TRBJ1-1; CDR3nt: TGCGCCAGCAGTGTAACAGGGAAAACTGAAGCTTTCTTT; CDR3aa: CASSVTGKTEAFF
v_gene: TRBV9; d_gene: TRBD1; abundance: .; j_gene: TRBJ1-2; CDR3nt: TGTGCCAGCAGCGTTGCTGGCAGGGGGTTTGAAGGCTACACCTTC; CDR3aa: CASSVAGRGFEGYTF
v_gene: TRBV6-1; d_gene: .; abundance: .; j_gene: TRBJ2-7; CDR3nt: TGTGCCAGCAGTGAAGCGATGGGACCAGGGTCCTACGAGCAGTACTTC; CDR3aa: CASSEAMGPGSYEQYF
v_gene: TRBV7-2; d_gene: .; abundance: many; j_gene: TRBJ2-1; CDR3nt: TGTGCCAGCAGCTTAGATCCCTTCTACAATGAGCAGTTCTTC; CDR3aa: CASSLDPFYNEQFF
v_gene: TRBV24-1; d_gene: .; abundance: few; j_gene: TRBJ2-3; CDR3nt: TGTGCCACCAGTGGCGGGATTTCCGCAGATACGCAGTATTTT; CDR3aa: CATSGGISADTQYF
v_gene: TRBV5-5; d_gene: .; abundance: .; j_gene: TRBJ1-4; CDR3nt: TGTGCCAGCAGCTTGGAGGCACAGGGCCGAGAAAAACTGTTTTTT; CDR3aa: CASSLEAQGREKLFF
v_gene: TRBV28; d_gene: .; abundance: few; j_gene: TRBJ1-2; CDR3nt: TGTGCCAGCAGTTTAGATCCCGGGGGTGGCTACACCTTC; CDR3aa: CASSLDPGGGYTF